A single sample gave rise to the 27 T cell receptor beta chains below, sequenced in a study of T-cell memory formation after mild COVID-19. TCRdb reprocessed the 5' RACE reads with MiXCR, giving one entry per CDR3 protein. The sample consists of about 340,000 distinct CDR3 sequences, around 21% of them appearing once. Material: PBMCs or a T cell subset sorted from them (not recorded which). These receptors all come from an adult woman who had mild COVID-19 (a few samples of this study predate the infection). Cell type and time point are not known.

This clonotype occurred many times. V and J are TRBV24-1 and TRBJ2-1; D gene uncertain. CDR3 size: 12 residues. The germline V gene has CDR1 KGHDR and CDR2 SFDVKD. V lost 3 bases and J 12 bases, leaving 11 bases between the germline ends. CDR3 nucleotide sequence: TGTGCCACCAGTGATGCCTTTGGGCGGCAGTTCTTC. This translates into CATSDAFGRQFF.

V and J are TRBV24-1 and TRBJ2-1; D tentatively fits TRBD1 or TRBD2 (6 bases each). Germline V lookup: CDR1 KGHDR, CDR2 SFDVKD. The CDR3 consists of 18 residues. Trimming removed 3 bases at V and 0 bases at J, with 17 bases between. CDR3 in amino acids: CATSDPGAQKSSYNEQFF. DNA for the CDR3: TGTGCCACCAGTGATCCGGGGGCCCAGAAAAGCTCCTACAATGAGCAGTTCTTC.

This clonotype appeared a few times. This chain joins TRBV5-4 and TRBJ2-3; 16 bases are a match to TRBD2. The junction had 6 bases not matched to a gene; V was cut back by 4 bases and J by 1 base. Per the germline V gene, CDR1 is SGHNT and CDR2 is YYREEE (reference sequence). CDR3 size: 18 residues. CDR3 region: CASSPGLAGGVGTDTQYF. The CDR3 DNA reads TGTGCCAGCAGCCCGGGACTAGCGGGAGGGGTCGGCACAGATACGCAGTATTTT.

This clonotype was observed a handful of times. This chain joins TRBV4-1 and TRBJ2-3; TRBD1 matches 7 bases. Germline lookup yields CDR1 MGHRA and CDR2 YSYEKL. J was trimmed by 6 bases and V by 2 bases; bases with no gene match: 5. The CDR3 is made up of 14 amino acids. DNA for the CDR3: TGCGCCAGCAGCCAACCCGACAGGGTTGATACGCAGTATTTT. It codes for CASSQPDRVDTQYF.

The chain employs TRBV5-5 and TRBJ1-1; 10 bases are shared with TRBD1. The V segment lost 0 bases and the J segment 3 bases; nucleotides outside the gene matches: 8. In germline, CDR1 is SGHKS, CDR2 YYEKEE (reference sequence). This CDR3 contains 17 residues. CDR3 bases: TGTGCCAGCAGCTTGGTGGGACAGGGGAGATCGGACACTGAAGCTTTCTTT. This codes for CASSLVGQGRSDTEAFF.

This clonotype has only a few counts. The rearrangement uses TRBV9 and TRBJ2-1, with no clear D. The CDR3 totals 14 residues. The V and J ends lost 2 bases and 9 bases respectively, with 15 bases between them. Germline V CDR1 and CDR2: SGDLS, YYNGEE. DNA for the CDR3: TGTGCCAGCAGCGTCCACGACACGGGTTTTGAGCAGTTCTTC. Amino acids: CASSVHDTGFEQFF. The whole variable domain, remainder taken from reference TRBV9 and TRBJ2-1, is DSGVTQTPKHLITATGQRVTLRCSPRSGDLSVYWYQQSLDQGLQFLIQYYNGEERAKGNILERFSAQQFPDLHSELNLSSLELGDSALYFCASSVHDTGFEQFFGPGTRLTVL.

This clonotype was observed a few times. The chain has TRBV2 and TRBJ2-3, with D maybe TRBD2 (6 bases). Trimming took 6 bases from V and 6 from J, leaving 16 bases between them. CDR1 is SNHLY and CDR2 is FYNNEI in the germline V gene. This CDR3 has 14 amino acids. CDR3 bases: TGTGCCAGCAGGCCGGGACTGAGGATGGATACGCAGTATTTT. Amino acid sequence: CASRPGLRMDTQYF.

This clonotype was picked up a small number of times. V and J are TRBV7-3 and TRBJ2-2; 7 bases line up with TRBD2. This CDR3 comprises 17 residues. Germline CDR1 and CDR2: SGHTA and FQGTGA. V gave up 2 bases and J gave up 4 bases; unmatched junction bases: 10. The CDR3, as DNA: TGTGCCAGCAGCTTAGCCTCCGGGACTACTTCCACCGGGGAGCTGTTTTTT. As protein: CASSLASGTTSTGELFF.

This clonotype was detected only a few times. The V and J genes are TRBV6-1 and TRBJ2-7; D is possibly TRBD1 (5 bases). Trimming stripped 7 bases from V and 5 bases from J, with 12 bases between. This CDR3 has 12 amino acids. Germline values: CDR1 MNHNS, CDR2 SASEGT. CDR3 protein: CASTKTGDEQYF. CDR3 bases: TGTGCCAGCACCAAAACAGGAGACGAGCAGTACTTC.

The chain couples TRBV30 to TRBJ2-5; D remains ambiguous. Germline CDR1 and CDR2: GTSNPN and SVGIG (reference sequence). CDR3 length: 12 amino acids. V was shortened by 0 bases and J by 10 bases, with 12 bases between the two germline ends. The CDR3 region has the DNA TGTGCCTGGAGTGTAGGCCTTAAGGACCAGTACTTC. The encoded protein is CAWSVGLKDQYF.

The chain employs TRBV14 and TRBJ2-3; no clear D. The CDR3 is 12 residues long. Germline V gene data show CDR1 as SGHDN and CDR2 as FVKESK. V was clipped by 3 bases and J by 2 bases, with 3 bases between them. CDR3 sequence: CASSQHTDTQYF. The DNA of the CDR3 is TGTGCCAGCAGCCAGCACACAGATACGCAGTATTTT.

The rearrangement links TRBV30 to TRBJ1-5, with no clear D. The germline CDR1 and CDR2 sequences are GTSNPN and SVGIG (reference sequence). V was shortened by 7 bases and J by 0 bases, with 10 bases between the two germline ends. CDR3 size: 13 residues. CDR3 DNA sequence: TGTGCCTTCGCCCCCCATAGCAATCAGCCCCAGCATTTT. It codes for CAFAPHSNQPQHF.

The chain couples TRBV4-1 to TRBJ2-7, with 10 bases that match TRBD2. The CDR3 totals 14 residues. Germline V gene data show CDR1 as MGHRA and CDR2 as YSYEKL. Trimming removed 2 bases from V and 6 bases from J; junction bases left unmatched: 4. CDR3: CASSQLAGDGEQYF. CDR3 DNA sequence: TGCGCCAGCAGCCAACTAGCGGGAGACGGCGAGCAGTACTTC.

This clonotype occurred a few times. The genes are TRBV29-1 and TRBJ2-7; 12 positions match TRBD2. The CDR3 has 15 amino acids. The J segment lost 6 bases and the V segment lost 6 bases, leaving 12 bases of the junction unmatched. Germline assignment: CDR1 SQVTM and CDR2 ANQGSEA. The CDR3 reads CSVRGLAGIRGEQYF. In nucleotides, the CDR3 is TGCAGCGTCCGCGGACTAGCGGGGATCAGAGGCGAGCAGTACTTC.

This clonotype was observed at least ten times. The CDR3 nucleotides read TGTGCCAGCAGCTTTGGGAGAACGGGCAATGAGCAGTTCTTC. The encoded protein is CASSFGRTGNEQFF. This chain uses TRBV7-2 with TRBJ2-1; perhaps TRBD2 as D (5 bases). The CDR3 contains 14 residues. Trimming cost V 3 bases and J 6 bases, with 12 bases left between them. Germline V gene lookup returns CDR1 SGHTA and CDR2 FQGNSA.

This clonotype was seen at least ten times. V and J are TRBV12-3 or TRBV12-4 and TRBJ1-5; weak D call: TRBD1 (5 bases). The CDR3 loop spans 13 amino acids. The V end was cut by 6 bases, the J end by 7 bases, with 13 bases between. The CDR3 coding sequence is TGTGCCAGCAGCCTTAGGGGTGGACAGCCCCAGCATTTT. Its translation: CASSLRGGQPQHF.

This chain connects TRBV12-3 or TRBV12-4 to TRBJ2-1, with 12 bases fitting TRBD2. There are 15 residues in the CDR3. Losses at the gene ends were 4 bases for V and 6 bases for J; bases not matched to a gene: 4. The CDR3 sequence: CASSWTSGTGNEQFF. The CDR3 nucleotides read TGTGCCAGCAGTTGGACTAGCGGGACAGGCAATGAGCAGTTCTTC.

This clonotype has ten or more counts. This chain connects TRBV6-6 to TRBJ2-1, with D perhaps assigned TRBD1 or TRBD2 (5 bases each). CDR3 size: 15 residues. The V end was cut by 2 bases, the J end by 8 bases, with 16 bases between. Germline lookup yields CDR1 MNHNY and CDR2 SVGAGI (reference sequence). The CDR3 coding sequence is TGTGCCAGCAGTTACCCGTTGGGGCTAGCCGATGAGCAGTTCTTC. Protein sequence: CASSYPLGLADEQFF.

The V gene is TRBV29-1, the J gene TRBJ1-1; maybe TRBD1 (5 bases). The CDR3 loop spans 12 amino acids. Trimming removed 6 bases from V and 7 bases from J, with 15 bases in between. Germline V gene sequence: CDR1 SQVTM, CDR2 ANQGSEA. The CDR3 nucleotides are TGCAGCGTGGAAACCGGACACTATGAAGCTTTCTTT. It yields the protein CSVETGHYEAFF. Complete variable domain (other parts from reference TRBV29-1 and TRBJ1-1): SAVISQKPSRDICQRGTSLTIQCQVDSQVTMMFWYRQQPGQSLTLIATANQGSEATYESGFVIDKFPISRPNLTFSTLTVSNMSPEDSSIYLCSVETGHYEAFFGQGTRLTVV.

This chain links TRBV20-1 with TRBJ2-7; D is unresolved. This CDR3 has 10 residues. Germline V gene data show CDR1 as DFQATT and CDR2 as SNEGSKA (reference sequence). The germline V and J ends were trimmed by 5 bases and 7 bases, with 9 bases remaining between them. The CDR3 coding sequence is TGCAGTGCTCCGAGTAGGGAGCAGTACTTC. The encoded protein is CSAPSREQYF.

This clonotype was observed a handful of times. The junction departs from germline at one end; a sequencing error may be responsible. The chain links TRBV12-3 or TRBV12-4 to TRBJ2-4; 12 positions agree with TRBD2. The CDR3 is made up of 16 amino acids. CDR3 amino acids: CASSLAGGPLGNIQYF. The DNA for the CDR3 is TGTGCCAGCAGTCTAGCGGGGGGGCCTTTGGGAAACATTCAGTACTTC.

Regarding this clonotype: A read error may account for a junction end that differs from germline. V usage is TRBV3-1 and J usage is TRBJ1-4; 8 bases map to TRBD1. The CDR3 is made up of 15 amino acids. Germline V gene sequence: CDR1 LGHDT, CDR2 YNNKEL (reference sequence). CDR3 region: CASSPTGARNEKVFF. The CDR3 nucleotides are TGTGCCAGCAGCCCGACAGGGGCAAGAAATGAAAAAGTGTTTTTT. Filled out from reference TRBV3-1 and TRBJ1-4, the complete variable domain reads DTAVSQTPKYLVTQMGNDKSIKCEQNLGHDTMYWYKQDSKKFLKIMFSYNNKELIINETVPNRFSPKSPDKAHLNLHINSLELGDSAVYFCASSPTGARNEKVFFGSGTQLSVL.

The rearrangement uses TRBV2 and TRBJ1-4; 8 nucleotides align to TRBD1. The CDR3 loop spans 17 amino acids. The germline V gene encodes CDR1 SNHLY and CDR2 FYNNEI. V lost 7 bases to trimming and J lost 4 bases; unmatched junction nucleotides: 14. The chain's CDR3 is CASTVDREEPFNEKLFF. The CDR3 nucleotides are TGTGCCAGCACCGTGGACAGGGAGGAACCCTTTAATGAAAAACTGTTTTTT.

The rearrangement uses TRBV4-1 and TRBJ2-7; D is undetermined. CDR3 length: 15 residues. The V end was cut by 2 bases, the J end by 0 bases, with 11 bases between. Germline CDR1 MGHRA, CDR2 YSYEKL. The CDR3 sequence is CASSQFGGLSYEQYF. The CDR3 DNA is TGCGCCAGCAGCCAATTTGGCGGCCTCTCCTACGAGCAGTACTTC.

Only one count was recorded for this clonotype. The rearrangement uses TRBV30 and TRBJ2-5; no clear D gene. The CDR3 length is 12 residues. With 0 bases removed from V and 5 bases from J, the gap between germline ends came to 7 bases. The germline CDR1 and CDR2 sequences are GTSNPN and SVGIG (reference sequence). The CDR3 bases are TGTGCCTGGAGTGTACACGGGGAGACCCAGTACTTC. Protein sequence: CAWSVHGETQYF.

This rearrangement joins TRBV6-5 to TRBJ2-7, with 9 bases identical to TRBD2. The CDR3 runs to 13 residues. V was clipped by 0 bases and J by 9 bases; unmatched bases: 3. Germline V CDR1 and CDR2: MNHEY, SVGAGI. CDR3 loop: CASSYSSGSRQYF. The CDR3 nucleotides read TGTGCCAGCAGTTACTCTAGCGGGAGTCGGCAGTACTTC.

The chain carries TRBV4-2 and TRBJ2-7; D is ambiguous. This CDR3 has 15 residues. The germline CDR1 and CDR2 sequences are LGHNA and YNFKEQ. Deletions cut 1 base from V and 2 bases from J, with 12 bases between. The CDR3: CASSQGHLSAYEQYF. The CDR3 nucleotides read TGTGCCAGCAGCCAAGGGCACCTAAGTGCCTACGAGCAGTACTTC.